This TCR beta chain is from a study of T cells in women clearing cervical HPV infection. General study findings and limits: CIN3+ cases had significantly higher TCR richness than controls; evenness did not differ. Timing of associations relative to infection is unclear; T-cell subsets were not isolated.

Per germline, CDR1 DFQATT and CDR2 SNEGSKA (reference sequence). The CDR3 has 16 residues. Germline trimming cut 3 bases from V and 0 bases from J; bases unmatched to any gene: 7. To note about this clone: Antigen: not known. The DNA ends 3 residues before the CDR3 does, and the rest of the CDR3 is filled in from the germline J gene.

The method was immunoSEQ multiplex PCR; TCRdb's version includes in-frame clones alone and lacks a portion of them. Its clone listing holds about 20,000 clones. The receptor was isolated from a woman aged 18 to 69 with a cervical HPV16 infection that either progressed to CIN3+ or cleared (not recorded which). The specimen was blood buffy coat. V usage is TRBV20-1 and J usage is TRBJ2-3; TRBD2 agrees at 9 bases. Incomplete CDR3 DNA: TGCAGTGCTAGGTCGGCTAGCGGGATTAGCACAGATACG. Its translation: CSARSASGISTDT. The entire CDR3 sequence reads CSARSASGISTDTQYF.